Following are 11 T cell receptor beta chains from one sample sequenced in a study of blood T cell repertoires in COVID-19. Some clones are missing from TCRdb's copy, which holds only in-frame ones; the method was immunoSEQ multiplex PCR. The table has roughly 32,000 clones, roughly 88% seen once. Sequencing was done on a sample of peripheral blood. Receptor source: a man in his 70s with active or convalescent COVID-19.

The rearrangement uses TRBV5-4 and TRBJ1-1; weak D call: TRBD1 (6 bases). The V end lost 2 bases, the J end lost 0 bases, and 11 bases lay between the germline ends. CDR3 length: 15 amino acids. The germline V gene has CDR1 SGHNT and CDR2 YYREEE (reference sequence). The CDR3 loop is CASSFLDRVNTEAFF. CDR3 nucleotides: TGTGCCAGCAGCTTCCTGGACAGAGTGAACACTGAAGCTTTCTTT.

V usage is TRBV4-1 and J usage is TRBJ2-3, with 9 bases lining up with TRBD2. This CDR3 has 19 residues. Unmatched junction bases numbered 11, after V lost 0 bases and J lost 1 base. CDR1 and CDR2 from the germline V gene are MGHRA and YSYEKL. The CDR3 region is CASSQDHVSGRIGTDTQYF. The DNA of the CDR3 is TGCGCCAGCAGCCAAGATCACGTGAGCGGGAGGATTGGCACAGATACGCAGTATTTT.

CDR3 nucleotide sequence: TGTGCCAGCAGCTCTTACAGGGGGCTACGTGAGACCCAGTACTTC. Its protein product is CASSSYRGLRETQYF. V is TRBV27 and J is TRBJ2-5; 9 positions match TRBD1. The CDR3 spans 15 residues. After removal of 6 bases from V and 5 bases from J, the junction contained 10 bases not matched to a gene. Looked up from germline, CDR1 is MNHEY and CDR2 is SMNVEV (reference sequence).

The chain is built from TRBV2 and TRBJ1-5; 7 bases match TRBD1. From germline, CDR1 is SNHLY and CDR2 FYNNEI. The CDR3 is made up of 14 amino acids. J gave up 3 bases and V 8 bases, and 7 bases lay outside the gene matches. CDR3 amino acids: CASRTGISNQPQHF. DNA for the CDR3: TGTGCCAGCCGGACAGGAATATCCAATCAGCCCCAGCATTTT. Complete variable domain (other parts from reference TRBV2 and TRBJ1-5): EPEVTQTPSHQVTQMGQEVILRCVPISNHLYFYWYRQILGQKVEFLVSFYNNEISEKSEIFDDQFSVERPDGSNFTLKIRSTKLEDSAMYFCASRTGISNQPQHFGDGTRLSIL.

CDR3: CASSYQGMGEKLFF. The CDR3 DNA reads as TGTGCCAGCAGTTACCAGGGGATGGGGGAAAAACTGTTTTTT. The rearrangement links TRBV6-6 to TRBJ1-4; tentative D call: TRBD1 (6 bases). CDR1 MNHNY and CDR2 SVGAGI come from the germline V gene (reference sequence). V dropped 2 bases and J dropped 8 bases, with 12 bases sitting between them. This CDR3 is built from 14 residues.

This clone was detected only a few times. This chain uses TRBV5-1 with TRBJ2-5, with D maybe TRBD1 (5 bases). Germline CDR1 is SGHRS and CDR2 is YFSETQ. V lost 3 bases to trimming and J lost 7 bases, with 7 bases between them. There are 11 residues in the CDR3. This CDR3 is CASSSQGTQYF. Here the CDR3 DNA reads TGCGCCAGCAGCTCCCAGGGGACCCAGTACTTC. The entire variable domain, with the rest obtained from reference TRBV5-1 and TRBJ2-5, is as follows: KAGVTQTPRYLIKTRGQQVTLSCSPISGHRSVSWYQQTPGQGLQFLFEYFSETQRNKGNFPGRFSGRQFSNSRSEMNVSTLELGDSALYLCASSSQGTQYFGPGTRLLVL.

The rearrangement uses TRBV6-6 and TRBJ1-2; possible D gene TRBD1, 6 bases. The CDR3 spans 13 residues. V dropped 5 bases and J dropped 4 bases, with 11 bases sitting between them. Germline V gene sequence: CDR1 MNHNY, CDR2 SVGAGI (reference sequence). CDR3 protein: CASSTGQFYGYTF. CDR3 nucleotide sequence: TGTGCCAGCAGTACTGGACAGTTCTATGGCTACACCTTC.

The chain has TRBV19 and TRBJ1-2; D is uncertain. The CDR3 has 13 amino acids. Germline V gene sequence: CDR1 LNHDA, CDR2 SQIVND (reference sequence). V lost 3 bases, J lost 4 bases, and 9 bases lay in between. CDR3 protein: CASSMEGLYGYTF. The CDR3 coding sequence is TGTGCCAGTAGTATGGAGGGCCTCTATGGCTACACCTTC. The variable domain in full, completed from reference TRBV19 and TRBJ1-2, reads DGGITQSPKYLFRKEGQNVTLSCEQNLNHDAMYWYRQDPGQGLRLIYYSQIVNDFQKGDIAEGYSVSREKKESFPLTVTSAQKNPTAFYLCASSMEGLYGYTFGSGTRLTVV.

The chain combines TRBV7-3 with TRBJ2-7; D remains unclear. CDR1 is SGHTA, CDR2 FQGTGA, per germline. This CDR3 spans 13 amino acids. The V and J ends lost 5 bases and 6 bases respectively, with 14 bases between them. The CDR3 coding sequence is TGTGCCAGCAGCCAGAGGAATGGTATCGAGCAGTACTTC. Protein: CASSQRNGIEQYF. Complete variable domain (other parts from reference TRBV7-3 and TRBJ2-7): GAGVSQTPSNKVTEKGKYVELRCDPISGHTALYWYRQSLGQGPEFLIYFQGTGAADDSGLPNDRFFAVRPEGSVSTLKIQRTERGDSAVYLCASSQRNGIEQYFGPGTRLTVT.

The chain couples TRBV5-1 to TRBJ2-2; D possibly corresponds to TRBD2 (6 bases). V was clipped by 4 bases and J by 3 bases, with 16 bases between them. The CDR3 extends over 16 amino acids. Germline loops: CDR1 SGHRS, CDR2 YFSETQ. CDR3 region: CASSPKEGSYTGELFF. CDR3 DNA: TGCGCCAGCAGCCCGAAGGAGGGTTCTTACACCGGGGAGCTGTTTTTT.

CDR3 in DNA: TGTGCCAGCAGCCTTAGCGGGGCGGGCACAGATACGCAGTATTTT. Translated: CASSLSGAGTDTQYF. The chain employs TRBV4-2 and TRBJ2-3; 8 nucleotides match TRBD2. Germline loops: CDR1 LGHNA, CDR2 YNFKEQ. The CDR3 is 15 residues long. The trim removed 4 bases at V and 1 base at J, leaving 4 bases unmatched.